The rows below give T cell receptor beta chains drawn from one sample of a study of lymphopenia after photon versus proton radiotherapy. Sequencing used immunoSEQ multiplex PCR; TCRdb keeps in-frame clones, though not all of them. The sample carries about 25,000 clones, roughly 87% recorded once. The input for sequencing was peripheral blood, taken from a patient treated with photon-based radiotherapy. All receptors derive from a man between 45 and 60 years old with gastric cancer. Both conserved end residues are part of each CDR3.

CDR3: CASRQTGKETQYF
V: TRBV14
J: TRBJ2-5

CDR3: CASSEQGLSYNEQFF
V: TRBV6-1
J: TRBJ2-1

CDR3: CASSTRETQYF
V: TRBV28
J: TRBJ2-5

CDR3: CASSAGLNTEAFF
V: TRBV9
J: TRBJ1-1

CDR3: CASSLGDIQETQYF
V: TRBV5-1
J: TRBJ2-5

CDR3: CASSTGTGIYEQYF
V: TRBV5-6
J: -

CDR3: CASSLVDGELFF
V: TRBV11-1
J: TRBJ2-2

CDR3: CAWSVGVPSKKTQYF
V: TRBV30
J: TRBJ2-5

CDR3: CATSPAGHTGTGELFF
V: TRBV5-5
J: TRBJ2-2

CDR3: CASSSIDSYYTGELFF
V: TRBV7-9
J: TRBJ2-2

CDR3: CASSYAPGQGFNEQFF
V: TRBV6-6
J: TRBJ2-1

CDR3: CASSQGQASGFVFGTDTQYF
V: TRBV4-3
J: TRBJ2-3

CDR3: CASSVDRGTEAFF
V: TRBV19
J: TRBJ1-1

CDR3: CASTGPGRTGELFF
V: TRBV6-1
J: TRBJ2-2

CDR3: CASSPDRGWDEQYF
V: TRBV4-1
J: -

CDR3: CASSLGAGPQETQYF
V: TRBV7-9
J: TRBJ2-5

CDR3: CATSGTGTGANVLTF
V: TRBV6-1
J: TRBJ2-6

CDR3: CASSLGGRSEQFF
V: TRBV7-9
J: TRBJ2-1

CDR3: CASSSTGATNTGELFF
V: TRBV18
J: TRBJ2-2

CDR3: CASSLAITGIYNSPLHF
V: TRBV7-9
J: TRBJ1-6

CDR3: CASNLRSSYNSPLHF
V: TRBV19
J: TRBJ1-6

CDR3: CASSLTGEGYTF
V: TRBV6-6
J: TRBJ1-2

CDR3: CASSEGPAGGHNEQFF
V: TRBV6-4
J: TRBJ2-1

CDR3: CASSQVGGAEAFF
V: TRBV4-1
J: TRBJ1-1

CDR3: CASSRQGTNYGYTF
V: TRBV11-2
J: TRBJ1-2

CDR3: CASRNGLAGLTDTQYF
V: TRBV19
J: TRBJ2-3

CDR3: CASSLSGGAYNEQFF
V: TRBV27
J: TRBJ2-1

CDR3: CASSLGGLPKTQYF
V: TRBV7-2
J: TRBJ2-5

CDR3: CASSHLNSGGPSGEQFF
V: TRBV27
J: TRBJ2-1

CDR3: CASSPRTSGDYSGANVLTF
V: TRBV7-3
J: TRBJ2-6

CDR3: CASSATDRETQYF
V: TRBV5-6
J: TRBJ2-5

CDR3: CSASGLEQFF
V: TRBV20-1
J: TRBJ2-1

CDR3: CASSSTDTQYF
V: TRBV5-1
J: TRBJ2-3

CDR3: CASSLGLAGAYTDTQYF
V: TRBV5-1
J: TRBJ2-3

CDR3: CATRDTKNIQYF
V: TRBV15
J: TRBJ2-4

CDR3: CACEGAGRDTQYF
V: TRBV30
J: TRBJ2-3

CDR3: CASSPGFEQYF
V: TRBV18
J: TRBJ2-7

CDR3: CASSFQQGIGGYTF
V: TRBV7-2
J: TRBJ1-2

CDR3: CASRPFTKPGELFF
V: TRBV9
J: TRBJ2-2

CDR3: CASSDGALRYNSPLHF
V: TRBV2
J: TRBJ1-6

CDR3: CASSQDRYQRGGYTF
V: TRBV4-3
J: TRBJ1-2

CDR3: CASSLGTGGAVETQYF
V: TRBV11-3
J: TRBJ2-5

CDR3: CASSPPGREGRETQYF
V: TRBV9
J: TRBJ2-5

CDR3: CASSGWVYEQLFF
V: TRBV18
J: TRBJ1-4

CDR3: CASSLITSSYTF
V: TRBV5-5
J: TRBJ1-2